This T cell receptor beta chain was captured in a study of T cell responses to AZD1222 COVID-19 vaccine (TCRdb year 2021). For context, the study as a whole: A total of roughly 240 trial participants underwent TCR sequencing, of whom about 210 received two doses of AZD1222 and 26 received two doses of the MenACWY control vaccine. Trial participants were enrolled into age subgroups of 18-55, 56-69 and 70-plus years, which contained 148, 28 and 57 TCR-sequenced participants, respectively.

This specimen's time point label, interpreted: about 28 days (+/-7) after the second vaccine dose. Because spike-specific TCR depth and breadth did not differ between the two schedules, AZD1222 recipients who got a second dose at roughly 4 weeks were pooled with those who got a second dose at roughly 12 weeks. The vaccinee samples were drawn from two UK trials, COV001 and COV002, one of which was a single-blind randomized controlled phase 2/3 trial testing AZD1222 (ChAdOx1 nCoV-19) in healthy adults. Trial participant PBMC samples were collected at day 0 and day 28 after the second dose for TCRbeta chain sequencing. General findings and caveats noted by the study authors: Participants were mostly white British, with more females than males. The authors suggested clonal diversity may have been underestimated. The 56-69-year group was small, and its depth increase did not reach significance, likely because of low power. CD4 TCRs associated with the vaccine covered the entire spike protein, and the dominant responses were in regions 160-218 and 743-854. After two AZD1222 doses, spike-specific TCR breadth and depth were significantly higher than at day 0 and than in MenACWY recipients. Conclusions about previously exposed vaccinees are limited, since just a handful of AZD1222 recipients were seropositive for SARS-CoV-2 at baseline. No day 14 peak-response samples were available, so repertoires were characterized only after the peak T cell response. Reportedly, close to half of the unique spike-specific TCRs recognized epitopes lying outside the regions that are mutated in the B.1.351 and B.1.1.7 variants.

The germline V gene yields MGHRA for CDR1 and YSYEKL for CDR2. From its cysteine to its phenylalanine, the CDR3 spans 16 amino acids. Only the CDR3 DNA is retained, 48 bases long and in frame from the first base. V was cut back by 0 bases and J by 4 bases, leaving a gap of 13 bases between them. The CDR3 regions of human TCRbeta chains were analyzed by immunosequencing. Processing in the source paper ran as follows. Repertoire TCRs were matched against a reference library of SARS-CoV-2-specific TCRs generated with the MIRA antigen-specificity platform. Breadth was defined as the fraction of unique TCRs that were SARS-CoV-2-associated, and depth was defined as the fraction of total T cells that were SARS-CoV-2-associated. Using the MIRA data, each spike-specific TCR was assigned both to the spike region to which the TCR was reactive and to a CD4 or CD8 class. Log10-transformed breadth and depth values were compared by one-way ANOVA with Sidak's multiple comparisons tests. Imported from immuneACCESS, the table was reduced by TCRdb to in-frame sequences with V and J called. These copies leave out some clones; in studies compared against another copy, an unresolved V gene accounts for under half, and the cause of the remainder is not known. That table furnishes V, J and clone size, whereas the DNA furnished D and trimming. The sample table records approximately 88,000 clones; roughly nine tenths of these occur just once. Approximately 5% of the sample comes from the top ten.

Points on this clone: Its antigen has not been determined. No much larger clone is present one base from it, and per-base qualities are unavailable.

Specimen: peripheral blood, collected 28 days after the second AZD1222 dose. The chain is assembled from TRBV4-1 and TRBJ2-1, with no confidently assigned D gene. The source of this sequence is an adult who received the AZD1222 COVID-19 vaccine. The CDR3 has the sequence CASSQDLTSFYNEQFF. The DNA reads as follows: TGCGCCAGCAGCCAAGACTTGACGAGCTTTTACAATGAGCAGTTCTTC.